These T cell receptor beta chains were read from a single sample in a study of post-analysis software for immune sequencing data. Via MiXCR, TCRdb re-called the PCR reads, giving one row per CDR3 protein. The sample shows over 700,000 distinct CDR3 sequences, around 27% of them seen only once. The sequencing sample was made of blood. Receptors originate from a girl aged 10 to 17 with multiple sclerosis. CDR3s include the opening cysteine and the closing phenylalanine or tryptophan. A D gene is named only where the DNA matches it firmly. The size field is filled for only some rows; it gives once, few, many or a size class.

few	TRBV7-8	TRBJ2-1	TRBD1	CASSPMTGWGEQFF	TGTGCCAGCAGCCCAATGACAGGGTGGGGTGAGCAGTTCTTC
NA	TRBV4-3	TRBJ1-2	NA	CASSQSHGGSYGYTF	TGCGCCAGCAGCCAATCCCATGGGGGTAGCTATGGCTACACCTTC
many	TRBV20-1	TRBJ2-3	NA	CSARGGGEADTQYF	TGCAGTGCTAGAGGTGGAGGGGAGGCAGATACGCAGTATTTT
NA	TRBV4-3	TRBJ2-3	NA	CASSRVDSNTDTRYF	TGCGCCAGCAGCCGTGTAGACAGCAACACAGATACGCGGTATTTT
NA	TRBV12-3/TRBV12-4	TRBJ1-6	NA	CASSLAGGNSPLHF	TGTGCCAGCAGCTTAGCGGGCGGTAATTCACCCCTCCACTTT
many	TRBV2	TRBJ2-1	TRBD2	CASSGSGSSYNEQFF	TGTGCCAGCAGTGGAAGCGGGAGCTCCTACAATGAGCAGTTCTTC
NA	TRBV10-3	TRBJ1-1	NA	CAISDHAREEPNTEAFF	TGTGCCATCAGTGACCACGCTCGGGAAGAGCCCAACACTGAAGCTTTCTTT
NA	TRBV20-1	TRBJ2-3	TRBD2	CSKTPLAGGGTQYF	TGCAGCAAAACCCCTCTAGCGGGGGGCGGTACGCAGTATTTT
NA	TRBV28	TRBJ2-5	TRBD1	CASSTIRQGIETQYF	TGTGCCAGCAGCACCATACGACAGGGAATAGAGACCCAGTACTTC
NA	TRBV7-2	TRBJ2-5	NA	CASSLGLGLGAVRNKTQYF	TGTGCCAGCAGCTTAGGGCTTGGGCTTGGGGCGGTACGCAATAAGACCCAGTACTTC
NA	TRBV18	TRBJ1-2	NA	CASSLREGDYGYTF	TGTGCCAGCTCACTCAGGGAAGGAGACTATGGCTACACCTTC
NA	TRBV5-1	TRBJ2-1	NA	CASSLDRWFQFF	TGCGCCAGCAGCTTGGACAGGTGGTTTCAGTTCTTC
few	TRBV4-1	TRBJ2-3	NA	CASSQPTSGADTQYF	TGCGCCAGCAGCCAACCCACCTCGGGGGCAGATACGCAGTATTTT
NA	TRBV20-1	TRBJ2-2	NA	CSARDRGKNTGELFF	TGCAGTGCTAGAGATCGAGGGAAGAACACCGGGGAGCTGTTTTTT
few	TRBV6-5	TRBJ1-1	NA	CASSGIRGTEAFF	TGTGCCAGCAGCGGAATAAGGGGCACTGAAGCTTTCTTT
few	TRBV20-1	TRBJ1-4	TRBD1	CSARDRERGEKLFF	TGCAGTGCGAGGGACAGGGAACGGGGGGAAAAACTGTTTTTT
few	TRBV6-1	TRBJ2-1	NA	CASRVSGDEQFF	TGTGCCAGCAGGGTTAGCGGCGATGAGCAGTTCTTC
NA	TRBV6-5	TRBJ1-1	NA	CASSIGLSLRNTEAFF	TGTGCCAGCAGTATTGGACTGTCCTTACGGAACACTGAAGCTTTCTTT
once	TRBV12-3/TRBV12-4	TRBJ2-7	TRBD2	CASTLSGSPYEQYF	TGTGCCAGCACCCTAAGCGGGAGCCCTTACGAGCAGTACTTC
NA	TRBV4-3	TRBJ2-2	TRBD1	CASSQGTGWDTGELFF	TGCGCCAGCAGCCAAGGGACAGGCTGGGATACCGGGGAGCTGTTTTTT
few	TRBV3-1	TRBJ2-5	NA	CASSQGGGLQETQYF	TGTGCCAGCAGCCAAGGTGGAGGACTCCAAGAGACCCAGTACTTC
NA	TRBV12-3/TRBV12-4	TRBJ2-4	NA	CASRPTDIAKNIQYF	TGTGCCAGCAGGCCGACAGATATAGCCAAAAACATTCAGTACTTC
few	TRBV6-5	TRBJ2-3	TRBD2	CASPLGGEGDTQYF	TGTGCCAGCCCGCTAGGCGGGGAGGGAGATACGCAGTATTTT
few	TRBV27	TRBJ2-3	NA	CASSLRPITDTQYF	TGTGCCAGCAGTTTACGGCCTATCACAGATACGCAGTATTTT
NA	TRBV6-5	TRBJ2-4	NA	CASSSPVLAKNIQYF	TGTGCCAGCAGTAGCCCGGTACTAGCCAAAAACATTCAGTACTTC
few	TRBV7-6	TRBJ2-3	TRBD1	CASSQDRGEGTDTQYF	TGTGCCAGCAGCCAGGACAGGGGGGAAGGCACAGATACGCAGTATTTT
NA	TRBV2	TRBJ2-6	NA	CASKGGKGRSSGANVLTF	TGTGCCAGCAAGGGGGGCAAGGGGAGATCCTCTGGGGCCAACGTCCTGACTTTC
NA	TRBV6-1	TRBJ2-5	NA	CASSEEGGPPQETQYF	TGTGCCAGCAGTGAAGAGGGGGGTCCCCCCCAAGAGACCCAGTACTTC
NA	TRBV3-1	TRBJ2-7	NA	CASSQGPGNTYEQYF	TGTGCCAGCAGCCAAGGTCCGGGGAACACCTACGAGCAGTACTTC
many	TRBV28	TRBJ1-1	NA	CASSPGGVNTEAFF	TGTGCCAGCAGCCCGGGGGGGGTGAACACTGAAGCTTTCTTT
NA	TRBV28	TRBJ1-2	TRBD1	CASSPPGQHYGYTF	TGTGCCAGCAGTCCTCCGGGACAGCACTATGGCTACACCTTC
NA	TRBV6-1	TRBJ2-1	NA	CASSELTGAYNEQFF	TGTGCCAGCAGTGAACTGACAGGAGCCTACAATGAGCAGTTCTTC
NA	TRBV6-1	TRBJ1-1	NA	CASSEWNTEAFF	TGTGCCAGCAGTGAATGGAACACTGAAGCTTTCTTT
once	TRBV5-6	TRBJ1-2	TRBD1	CASTVGGVFDYGYTF	TGTGCCAGCACGGTAGGGGGCGTATTCGACTATGGCTACACCTTC
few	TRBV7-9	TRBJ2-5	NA	CAGQGGPGETQYF	TGTGCCGGCCAGGGGGGACCGGGAGAGACCCAGTACTTC
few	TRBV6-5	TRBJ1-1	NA	CASSWGSGGTEAFF	TGTGCCAGCAGTTGGGGTTCGGGGGGCACTGAAGCTTTCTTT
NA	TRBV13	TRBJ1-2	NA	CASSFQKTYGYTF	TGTGCCAGCAGCTTCCAGAAAACCTATGGCTACACCTTC
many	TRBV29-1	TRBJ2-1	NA	CSLAGLNEQFF	TGCAGCCTAGCTGGGCTAAATGAGCAGTTCTTC
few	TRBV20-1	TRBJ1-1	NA	CSARPTMNTEAFF	TGCAGTGCTCGACCTACGATGAACACTGAAGCTTTCTTT
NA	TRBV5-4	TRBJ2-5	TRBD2	CASSWGLAEQETQYF	TGTGCCAGCAGCTGGGGACTAGCTGAACAAGAGACCCAGTACTTC
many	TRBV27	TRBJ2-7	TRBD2	CASSLSGRAGEQYF	TGTGCCAGCAGTCTTAGCGGGAGGGCCGGCGAGCAGTACTTC
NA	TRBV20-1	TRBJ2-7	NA	CSRINILDPYEQYF	TGCAGTCGCATAAACATTTTGGATCCCTACGAGCAGTACTTC
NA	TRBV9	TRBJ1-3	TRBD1	CASSRRGQGSPGNTIYF	TGTGCCAGCAGCCGGAGGGGACAGGGGTCCCCTGGAAACACCATATATTTT
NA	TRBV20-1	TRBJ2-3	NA	CSARVRGATDTQYF	TGCAGTGCTAGAGTTAGGGGGGCAACAGATACGCAGTATTTT
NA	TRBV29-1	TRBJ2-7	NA	CSALGLNEQYF	TGCAGCGCCCTCGGACTCAACGAGCAGTACTTC
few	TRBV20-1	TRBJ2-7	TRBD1	CSATKGQGNEQYF	TGCAGTGCTACTAAGGGACAGGGCAACGAGCAGTACTTC
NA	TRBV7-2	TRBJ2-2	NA	CASSLPGGHRYTGELFF	TGTGCCAGCTCCCTTCCGGGGGGCCATCGGTACACCGGGGAGCTGTTTTTT
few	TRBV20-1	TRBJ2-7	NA	CGARDRRRGNEQYF	TGCGGTGCTAGAGATAGGCGCAGGGGAAACGAGCAGTACTTC
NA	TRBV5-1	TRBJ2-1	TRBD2	CASKRLRGGRGNEQFF	TGCGCCAGCAAACGCCTTCGCGGGGGGCGAGGCAATGAGCAGTTCTTC
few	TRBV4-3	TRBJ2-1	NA	CASSQGSLGWEQFF	TGCGCCAGCAGCCAAGGATCCTTAGGTTGGGAGCAGTTCTTC
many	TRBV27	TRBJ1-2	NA	CASSLLGGGDGYTF	TGTGCCAGCAGTTTATTAGGGGGGGGCGACGGCTACACCTTC
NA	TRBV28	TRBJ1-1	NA	CASILNGPPNTEAFF	TGTGCCAGCATCCTGAACGGACCGCCGAACACTGAAGCTTTCTTT
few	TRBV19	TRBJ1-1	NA	CATWSVSARGTEAFF	TGTGCCACTTGGTCGGTCAGCGCGCGTGGGACTGAAGCTTTCTTT
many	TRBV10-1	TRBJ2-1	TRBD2	CASSGTSGRTRDNEQFF	TGCGCCAGCAGTGGGACTAGCGGGCGGACGAGGGACAATGAGCAGTTCTTC
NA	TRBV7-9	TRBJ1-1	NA	CASSLGFPGNTEAFF	TGTGCCAGCAGCTTAGGATTCCCGGGGAACACTGAAGCTTTCTTT